What follows are 2 T cell receptor beta chains derived from one specimen sequenced in a study of blood T cells in healthy people across ages (dated by TCRdb to about 2015). The library was made by 5' RACE. The sequencer listed for this sample is Illumina HiSeq 2500. A second PCR of about 7 to 12 cycles was performed with a sample-barcoded 5' primer and a J-beta primer mix. TCRdb reanalyzed the raw reads on its own, using fastp at Q25 for trimming and MiXCR for clone calling, and kept in-frame beta chains. Every distinct CDR3 protein forms one entry, paired with its most common genes and DNA. The sample has roughly 2 million distinct CDR3 sequences on record, around half of them singletons. Roughly 2.1% of the sample rests with the top ten. The sequenced material came from blood. These receptors came from a woman aged 40 to 49 in good health.

The chain combines TRBV4-3 with TRBJ1-4; D is uncertain. The V and J ends lost 0 bases and 0 bases respectively, with 17 bases between them. CDR1 is LGHNA and CDR2 is YSLEER in the germline V gene. This CDR3 is 19 amino acids long. The DNA for the CDR3 is TGCGCCAGCAGCCAAGATCATATTCGGGAGGTGGCAACTAATGAAAAACTGTTTTTT. Translating it yields CASSQDHIREVATNEKLFF.

The chain employs TRBV6-5 and TRBJ2-2, with TRBD2 identical over 8 bases. V shed 7 bases and J 1 base; nucleotides not matched to a gene: 8. The CDR3 is 16 residues long. Germline V lookup: CDR1 MNHEY, CDR2 SVGAGI. The CDR3 sequence is CASKPAGGLNTGELFF. The CDR3 coding sequence is TGTGCCAGCAAACCCGCGGGGGGCCTGAACACCGGGGAGCTGTTTTTT.